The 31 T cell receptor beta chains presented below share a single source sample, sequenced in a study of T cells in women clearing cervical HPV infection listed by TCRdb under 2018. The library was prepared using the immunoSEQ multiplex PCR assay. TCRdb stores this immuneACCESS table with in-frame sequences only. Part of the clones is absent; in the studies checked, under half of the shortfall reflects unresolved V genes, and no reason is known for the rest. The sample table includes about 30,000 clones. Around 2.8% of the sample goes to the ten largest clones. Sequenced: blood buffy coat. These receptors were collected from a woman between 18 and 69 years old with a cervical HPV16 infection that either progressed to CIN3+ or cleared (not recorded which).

CDR3 DNA (partial): TGTGCCAGCAGCGGGGGTGATCGGGGAAAGACC. Its translation: CASSGGDRGKT. The entire CDR3 protein reads CASSGGDRGKTQYF. The rearrangement joins TRBV25-1 to TRBJ2-5, with a possible D match to TRBD2 (6 bases). The read gets to within 3 residues of the CDR3 end, and the germline J gene fills in the rest. V lost 6 bases and J lost 6, with 17 bases in between. The CDR3 spans 14 residues. Germline CDR1 is MGHDK and CDR2 is SYGVNS.

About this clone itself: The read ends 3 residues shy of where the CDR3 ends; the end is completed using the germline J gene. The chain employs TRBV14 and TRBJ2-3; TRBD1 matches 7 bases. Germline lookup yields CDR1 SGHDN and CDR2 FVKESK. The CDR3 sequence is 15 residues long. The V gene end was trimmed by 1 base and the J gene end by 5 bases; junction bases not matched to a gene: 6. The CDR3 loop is CASSQVVGGRDTQYF. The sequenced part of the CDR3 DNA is TGTGCCAGCAGCCAAGTGGTAGGGGGCCGAGATACG.

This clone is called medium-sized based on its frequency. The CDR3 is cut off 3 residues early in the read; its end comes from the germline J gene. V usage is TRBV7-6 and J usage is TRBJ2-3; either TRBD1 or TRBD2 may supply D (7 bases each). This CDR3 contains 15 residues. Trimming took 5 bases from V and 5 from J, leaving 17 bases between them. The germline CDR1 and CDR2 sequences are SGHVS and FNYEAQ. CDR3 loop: CASSLRQGGGDTQYF. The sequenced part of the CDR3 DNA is TGTGCCAGCAGCCTAAGACAGGGAGGGGGAGATACG.

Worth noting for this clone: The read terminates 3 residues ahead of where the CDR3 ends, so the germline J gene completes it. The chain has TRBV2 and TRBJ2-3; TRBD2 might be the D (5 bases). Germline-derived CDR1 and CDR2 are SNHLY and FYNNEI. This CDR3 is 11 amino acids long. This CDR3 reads CASRLGLTQYF. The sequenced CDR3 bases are TGTGCCAGCAGACTAGGCTTAACG.

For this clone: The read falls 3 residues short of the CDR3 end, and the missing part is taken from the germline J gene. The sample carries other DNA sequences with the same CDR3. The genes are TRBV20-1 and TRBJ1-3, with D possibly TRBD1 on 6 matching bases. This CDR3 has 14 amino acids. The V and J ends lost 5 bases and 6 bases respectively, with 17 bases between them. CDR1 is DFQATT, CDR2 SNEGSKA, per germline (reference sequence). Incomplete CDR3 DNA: TGCAGTGCTCATTCGAAGGACAGCCTAAACACC. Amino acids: CSAHSKDSLNT. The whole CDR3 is CSAHSKDSLNTIYF.

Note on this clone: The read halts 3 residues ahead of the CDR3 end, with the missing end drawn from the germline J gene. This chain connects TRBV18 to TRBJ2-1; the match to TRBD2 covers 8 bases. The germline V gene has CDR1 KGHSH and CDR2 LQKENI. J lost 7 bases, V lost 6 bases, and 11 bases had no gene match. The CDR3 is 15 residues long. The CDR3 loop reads CASSPQGTRLNEQFF. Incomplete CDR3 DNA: TGTGCCAGCTCTCCTCAAGGGACTAGATTGAATGAG.

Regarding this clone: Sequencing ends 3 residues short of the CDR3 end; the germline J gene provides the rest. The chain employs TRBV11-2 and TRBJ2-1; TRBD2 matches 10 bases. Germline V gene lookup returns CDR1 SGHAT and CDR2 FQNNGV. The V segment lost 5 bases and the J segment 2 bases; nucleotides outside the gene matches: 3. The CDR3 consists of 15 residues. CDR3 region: CASSPSGGPYNEQFF. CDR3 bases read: TGTGCCAGCAGCCCTAGCGGGGGACCCTACAATGAG.

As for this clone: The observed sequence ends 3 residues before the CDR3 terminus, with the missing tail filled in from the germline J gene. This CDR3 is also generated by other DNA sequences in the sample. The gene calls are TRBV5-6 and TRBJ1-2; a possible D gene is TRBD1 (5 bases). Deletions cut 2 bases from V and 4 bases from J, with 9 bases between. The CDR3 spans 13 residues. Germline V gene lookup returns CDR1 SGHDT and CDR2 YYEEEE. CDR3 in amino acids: CASSFGGSYGYTF. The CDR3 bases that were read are TGTGCCAGCAGCTTCGGGGGAAGCTATGGC.

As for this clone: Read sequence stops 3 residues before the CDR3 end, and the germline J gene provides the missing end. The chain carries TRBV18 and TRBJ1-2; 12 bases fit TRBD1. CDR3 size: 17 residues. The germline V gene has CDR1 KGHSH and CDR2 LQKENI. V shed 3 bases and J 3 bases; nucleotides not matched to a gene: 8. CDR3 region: CASSPTGTGGVDYGYTF. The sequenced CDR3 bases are TGTGCCAGCTCACCGACAGGGACAGGGGGCGTAGACTATGGC.

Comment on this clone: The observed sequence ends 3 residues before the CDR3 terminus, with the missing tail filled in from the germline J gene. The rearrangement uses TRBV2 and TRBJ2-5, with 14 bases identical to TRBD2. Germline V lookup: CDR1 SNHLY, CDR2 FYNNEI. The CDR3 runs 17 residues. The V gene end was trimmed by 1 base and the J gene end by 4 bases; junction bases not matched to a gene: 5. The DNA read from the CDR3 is TGTGCCAGCAGTGAAGGGACTAGCGGGGGGAGCGGAGAGACC. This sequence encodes CASSEGTSGGSGET. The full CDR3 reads CASSEGTSGGSGETQYF.

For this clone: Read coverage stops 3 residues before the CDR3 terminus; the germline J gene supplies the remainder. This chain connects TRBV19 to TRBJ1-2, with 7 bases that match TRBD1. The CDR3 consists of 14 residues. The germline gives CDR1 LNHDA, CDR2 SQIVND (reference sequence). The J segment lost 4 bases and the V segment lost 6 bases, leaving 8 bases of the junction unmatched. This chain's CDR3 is CASSTGTASYGYTF. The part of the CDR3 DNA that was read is TGTGCCAGTAGCACCGGGACAGCGTCCTATGGC. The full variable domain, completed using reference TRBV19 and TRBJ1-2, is DGGITQSPKYLFRKEGQNVTLSCEQNLNHDAMYWYRQDPGQGLRLIYYSQIVNDFQKGDIAEGYSVSREKKESFPLTVTSAQKNPTAFYLCASSTGTASYGYTFGSGTRLTVV.

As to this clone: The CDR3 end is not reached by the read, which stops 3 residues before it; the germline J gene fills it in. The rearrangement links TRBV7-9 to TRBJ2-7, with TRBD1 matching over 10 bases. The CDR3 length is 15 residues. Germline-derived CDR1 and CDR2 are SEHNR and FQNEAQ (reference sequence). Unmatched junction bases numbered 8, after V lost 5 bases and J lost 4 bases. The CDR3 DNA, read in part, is TGTGCCAGCAGCCAAGAGGGACAGGGGCCGTACGAG. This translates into CASSQEGQGPYE. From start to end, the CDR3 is CASSQEGQGPYEQYF.

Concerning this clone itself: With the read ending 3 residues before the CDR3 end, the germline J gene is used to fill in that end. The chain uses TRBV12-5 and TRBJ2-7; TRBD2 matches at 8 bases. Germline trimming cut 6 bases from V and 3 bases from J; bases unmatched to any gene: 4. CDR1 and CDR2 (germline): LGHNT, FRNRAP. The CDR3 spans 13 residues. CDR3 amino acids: CASGSGGGYEQYF. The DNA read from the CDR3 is TGTGCTAGTGGATCGGGGGGGGGCTACGAG.

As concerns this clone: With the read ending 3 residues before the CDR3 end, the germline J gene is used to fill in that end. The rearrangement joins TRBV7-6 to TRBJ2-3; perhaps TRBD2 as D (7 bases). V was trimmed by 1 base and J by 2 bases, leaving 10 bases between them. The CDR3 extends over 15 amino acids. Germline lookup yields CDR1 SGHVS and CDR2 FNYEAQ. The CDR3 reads CASSLGGGHTDTQYF. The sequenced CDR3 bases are TGTGCCAGCAGCTTAGGCGGGGGCCACACAGATACG.

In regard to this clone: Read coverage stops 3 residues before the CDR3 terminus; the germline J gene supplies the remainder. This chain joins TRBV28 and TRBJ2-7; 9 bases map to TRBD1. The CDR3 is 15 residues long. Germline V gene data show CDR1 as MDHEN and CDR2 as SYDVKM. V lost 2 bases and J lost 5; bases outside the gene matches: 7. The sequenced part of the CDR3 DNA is TGTGCCAGCAGTTTAGGCCTCGGGACAGGGAACGAG. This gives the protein CASSLGLGTGNE. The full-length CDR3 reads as CASSLGLGTGNEQYF.

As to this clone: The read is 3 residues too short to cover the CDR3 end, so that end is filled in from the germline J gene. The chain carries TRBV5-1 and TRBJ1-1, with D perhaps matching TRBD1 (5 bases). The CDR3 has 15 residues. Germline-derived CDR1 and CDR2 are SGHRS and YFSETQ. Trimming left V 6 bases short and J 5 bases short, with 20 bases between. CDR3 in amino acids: CASKAGDPLGTEAFF. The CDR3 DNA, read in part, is TGCGCCAGCAAAGCGGGGGACCCGCTGGGGACTGAA.

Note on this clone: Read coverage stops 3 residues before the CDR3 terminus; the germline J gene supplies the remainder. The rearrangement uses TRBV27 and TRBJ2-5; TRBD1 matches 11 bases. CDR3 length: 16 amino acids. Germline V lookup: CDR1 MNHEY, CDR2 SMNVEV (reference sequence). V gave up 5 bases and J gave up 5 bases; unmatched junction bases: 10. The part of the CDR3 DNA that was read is TGTGCCAGCAGTGGACGGACAGGGGGCCGGGGTGAGACC. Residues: CASSGRTGGRGET. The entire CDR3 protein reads CASSGRTGGRGETQYF.

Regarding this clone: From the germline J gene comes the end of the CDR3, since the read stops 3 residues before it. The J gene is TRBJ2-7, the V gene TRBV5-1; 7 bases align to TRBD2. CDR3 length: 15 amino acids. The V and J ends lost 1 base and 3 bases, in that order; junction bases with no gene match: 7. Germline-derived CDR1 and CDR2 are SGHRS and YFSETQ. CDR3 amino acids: CASSLRGGGHYEQYF. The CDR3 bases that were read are TGCGCCAGCAGCTTGAGGGGCGGGGGTCACTACGAG.

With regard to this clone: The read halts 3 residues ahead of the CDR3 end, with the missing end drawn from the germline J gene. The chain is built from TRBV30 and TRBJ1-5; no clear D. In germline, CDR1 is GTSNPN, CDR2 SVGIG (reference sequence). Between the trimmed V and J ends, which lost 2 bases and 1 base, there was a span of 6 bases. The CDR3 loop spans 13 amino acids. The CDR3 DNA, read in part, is TGTGCCTGGAGTACCAGAAGCAATCAGCCC. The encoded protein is CAWSTRSNQP. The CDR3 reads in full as CAWSTRSNQPQHF.

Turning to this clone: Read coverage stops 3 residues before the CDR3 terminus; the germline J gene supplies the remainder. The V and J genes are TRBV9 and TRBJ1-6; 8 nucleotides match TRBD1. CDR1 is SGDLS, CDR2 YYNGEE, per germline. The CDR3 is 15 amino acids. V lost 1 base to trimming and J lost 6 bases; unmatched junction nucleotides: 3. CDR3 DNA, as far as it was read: TGTGCCAGCAGCGTACGGACAGGGTTTAATTCACCC. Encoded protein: CASSVRTGFNSP. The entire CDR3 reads CASSVRTGFNSPLHF. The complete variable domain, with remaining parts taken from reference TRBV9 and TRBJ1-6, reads DSGVTQTPKHLITATGQRVTLRCSPRSGDLSVYWYQQSLDQGLQFLIQYYNGEERAKGNILERFSAQQFPDLHSELNLSSLELGDSALYFCASSVRTGFNSPLHFGNGTRLTVT.

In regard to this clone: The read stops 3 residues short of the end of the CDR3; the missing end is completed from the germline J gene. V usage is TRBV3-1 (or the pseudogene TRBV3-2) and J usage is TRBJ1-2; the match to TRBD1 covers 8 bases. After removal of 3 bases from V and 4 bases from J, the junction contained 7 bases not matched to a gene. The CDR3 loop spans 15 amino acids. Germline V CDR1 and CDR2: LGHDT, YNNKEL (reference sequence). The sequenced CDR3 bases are TGTGCCAGCAGCCAGAACAGGGGGGTGGGCTATGGC. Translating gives CASSQNRGVGYG. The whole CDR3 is CASSQNRGVGYGYTF.

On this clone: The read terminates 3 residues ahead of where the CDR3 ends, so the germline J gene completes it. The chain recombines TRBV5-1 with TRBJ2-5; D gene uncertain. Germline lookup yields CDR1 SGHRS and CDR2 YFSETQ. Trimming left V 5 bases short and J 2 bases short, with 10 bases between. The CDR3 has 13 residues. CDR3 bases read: TGCGCCAGCAGGGTGGGCGAACAAGAGACC. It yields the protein CASRVGEQET. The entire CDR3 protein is CASRVGEQETQYF.

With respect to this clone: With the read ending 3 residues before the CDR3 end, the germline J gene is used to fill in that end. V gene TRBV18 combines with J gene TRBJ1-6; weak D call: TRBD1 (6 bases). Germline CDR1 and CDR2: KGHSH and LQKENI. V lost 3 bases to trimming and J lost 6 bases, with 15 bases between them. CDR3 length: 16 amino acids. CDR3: CASSPASGELNSPLHF. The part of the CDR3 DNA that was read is TGTGCCAGCTCACCGGCGTCAGGGGAACTTAATTCACCC.

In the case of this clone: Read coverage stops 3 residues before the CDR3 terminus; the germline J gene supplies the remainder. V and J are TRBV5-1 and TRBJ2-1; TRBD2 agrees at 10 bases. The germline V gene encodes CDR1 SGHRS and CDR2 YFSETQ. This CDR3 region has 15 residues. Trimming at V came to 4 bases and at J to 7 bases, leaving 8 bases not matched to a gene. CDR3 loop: CASSPERGGQNEQFF. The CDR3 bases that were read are TGCGCCAGCAGCCCGGAGCGGGGGGGCCAAAATGAG.

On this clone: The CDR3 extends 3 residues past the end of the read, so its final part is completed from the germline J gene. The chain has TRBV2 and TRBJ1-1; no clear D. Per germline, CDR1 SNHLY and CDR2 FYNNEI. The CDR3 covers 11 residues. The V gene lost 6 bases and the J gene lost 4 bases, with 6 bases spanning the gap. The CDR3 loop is CASRKGTEAFF. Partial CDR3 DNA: TGTGCCAGCAGGAAGGGCACTGAA.

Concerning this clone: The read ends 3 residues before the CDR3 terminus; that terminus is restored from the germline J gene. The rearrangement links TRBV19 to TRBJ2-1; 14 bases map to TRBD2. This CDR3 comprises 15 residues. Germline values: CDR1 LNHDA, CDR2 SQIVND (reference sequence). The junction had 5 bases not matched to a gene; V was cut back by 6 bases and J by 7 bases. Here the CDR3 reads CASRRLAGGPNEQFF. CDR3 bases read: TGTGCCAGTAGGAGACTAGCGGGGGGGCCAAATGAG.

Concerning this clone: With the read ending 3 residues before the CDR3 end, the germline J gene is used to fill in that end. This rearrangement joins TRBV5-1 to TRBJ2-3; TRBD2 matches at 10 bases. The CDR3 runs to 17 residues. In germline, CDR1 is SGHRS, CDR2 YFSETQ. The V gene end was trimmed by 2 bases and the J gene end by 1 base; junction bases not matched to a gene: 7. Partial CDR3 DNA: TGCGCCAGCAGCTTCCGCCAACTAGCGGGACGCACAGATACG. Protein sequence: CASSFRQLAGRTDT. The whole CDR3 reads CASSFRQLAGRTDTQYF.

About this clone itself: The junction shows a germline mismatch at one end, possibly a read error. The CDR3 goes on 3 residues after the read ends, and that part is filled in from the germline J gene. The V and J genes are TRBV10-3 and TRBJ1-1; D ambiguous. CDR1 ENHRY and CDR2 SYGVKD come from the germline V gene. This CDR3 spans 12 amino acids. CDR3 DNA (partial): TGTGCCACCAGTGATAAGGGCTCTGAA. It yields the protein CATSDKGSE. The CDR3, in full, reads CATSDKGSEAFF.

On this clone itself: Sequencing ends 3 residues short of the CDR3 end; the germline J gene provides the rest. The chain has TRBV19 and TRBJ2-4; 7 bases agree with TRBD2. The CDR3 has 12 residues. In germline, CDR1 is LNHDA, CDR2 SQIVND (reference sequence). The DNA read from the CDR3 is TGTGCCAGTAGTCCTGGGGACTATGGT. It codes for CASSPGDYG. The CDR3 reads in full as CASSPGDYGQYF.

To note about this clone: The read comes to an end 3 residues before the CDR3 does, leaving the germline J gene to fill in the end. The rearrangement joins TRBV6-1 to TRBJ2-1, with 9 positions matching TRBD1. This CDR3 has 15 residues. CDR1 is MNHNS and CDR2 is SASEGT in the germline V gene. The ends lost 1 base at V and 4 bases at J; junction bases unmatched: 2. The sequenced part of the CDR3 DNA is TGTGCCAGCAGTGAAGGACAGGGGGTTTACAATGAG. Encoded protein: CASSEGQGVYNE. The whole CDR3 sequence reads CASSEGQGVYNEQFF.

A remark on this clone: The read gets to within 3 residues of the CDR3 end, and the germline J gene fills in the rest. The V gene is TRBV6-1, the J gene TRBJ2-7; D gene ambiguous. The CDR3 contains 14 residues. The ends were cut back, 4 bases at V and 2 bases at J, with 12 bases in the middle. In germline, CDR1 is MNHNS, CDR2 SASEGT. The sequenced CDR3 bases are TGTGCCAGCAGTGGTTCCCCCCTTACCTACGAG. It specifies CASSGSPLTYE. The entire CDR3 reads CASSGSPLTYEQYF.